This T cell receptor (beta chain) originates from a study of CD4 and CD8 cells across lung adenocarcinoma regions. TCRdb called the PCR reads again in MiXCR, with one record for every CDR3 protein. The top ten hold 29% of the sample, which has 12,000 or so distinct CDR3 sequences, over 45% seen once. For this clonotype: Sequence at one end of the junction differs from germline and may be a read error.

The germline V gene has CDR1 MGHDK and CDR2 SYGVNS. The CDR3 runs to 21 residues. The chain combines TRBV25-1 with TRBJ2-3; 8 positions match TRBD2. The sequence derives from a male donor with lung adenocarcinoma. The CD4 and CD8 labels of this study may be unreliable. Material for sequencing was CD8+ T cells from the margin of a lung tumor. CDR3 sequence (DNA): TGTGCCAGCAGTGAATATCCGCGGCTAGCGGGCGGGGGCGGGAGCCAAGATACGCAGTACTTT. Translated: CASSEYPRLAGGGGSQDTQYF.